This T cell receptor beta chain derives from a study of T cell responses to AZD1222 COVID-19 vaccine (dated by TCRdb to about 2021). Some background on the complete study: TCR sequencing was performed for approximately 240 trial participants, of whom around 210 were given two doses of AZD1222 and 26 were given two doses of MenACWY control vaccine. Trial participants were enrolled by age into 18-55, 56-69 and 70-plus year subgroups, with roughly 150, 30 and 60 TCR-sequenced participants respectively. The paper as a whole reports these results and caveats: Nearly half of unique spike-specific TCRs reportedly recognized epitopes outside regions mutated in the B.1.351 and B.1.1.7 variants. Spike-specific TCR breadth and depth rose significantly after two AZD1222 doses compared with day 0 and with MenACWY recipients. Most participants were white British and females outnumbered males, and the authors suggested that clonal diversity may have been underestimated. The 56-69-year group was small, and its depth increase did not reach significance, likely because of low power. Conclusions about previously exposed vaccinees are limited, since just a handful of AZD1222 recipients were seropositive for SARS-CoV-2 at baseline. The vaccine-associated CD4 TCRs covered the entire spike protein, and the dominant responses fell in regions 160-218 and 743-854. Because no day 14 peak-response samples were available, repertoires were characterized only after the peak T cell response.

According to the study, the label for this sample's time point signals: baseline before first vaccination. According to the study, the label for this sample's treatment or condition signals: meningococcal conjugate vaccine given as trial control. The vaccinee samples were drawn from two UK trials, COV001 and COV002, one of which was a single-blind randomized controlled phase 2/3 trial testing AZD1222 (ChAdOx1 nCoV-19) in healthy adults. For TCRbeta chain sequencing, PBMC samples from trial participants were taken at day 0 and at day 28 after the second dose. The CDR3 regions of human TCRbeta chains were subjected to immunosequencing. In the authors' own workflow: Repertoire TCRs were matched against a reference library of SARS-CoV-2-specific TCRs generated with the MIRA antigen-specificity platform. Breadth was defined as the fraction of unique TCRs that were SARS-CoV-2-associated. Depth was defined as the fraction of total T cells that were SARS-CoV-2-associated. Using the MIRA data, each spike-specific TCR was assigned both to the spike region to which the TCR was reactive and to a CD4 or CD8 class. Log10-transformed breadth and depth values were compared by one-way ANOVA with Sidak's multiple comparisons tests. Drawn from immuneACCESS, this table holds only the in-frame rearrangements with V and J called that TCRdb kept. Clones are partly lost; checked studies trace under half to an unresolved V gene and leave the rest unexplained. Clone size and V and J calls were adopted from that table, with D and trimming inferred from the DNA. Counted in this sample were tens of thousands of clones; under 90% of them appeared once. The biggest ten clones account for around 2.8% of the sample.

From V the trimming removes 0 bases and from J it removes 5 bases, while the gene matches leave 7 bases of the junction unaccounted for. Reading from cysteine to phenylalanine, the CDR3 counts 17 amino acids. The retained sequence is limited to the CDR3, 51 bases, with the frame set at the first base. The germline V gene gives CDR1 as LGHNA and CDR2 as YSLEER. Comments on this clone: Its recognized antigen is unknown. The sample holds no much larger clone one base away, and base qualities are not on file.

The clonotype originates from an adult in good health. The input for sequencing was peripheral blood, taken on day 0 of MenACWY control vaccination. Recombination joined TRBV4-3 with TRBJ2-2; 9 bases in the junction line up with TRBD2. The DNA reads TGCGCCAGCAGCCAAGAACGAGCGGGGGGATGGACCGGGGAGCTGTTTTTT. Translated, it gives CASSQERAGGWTGELFF.